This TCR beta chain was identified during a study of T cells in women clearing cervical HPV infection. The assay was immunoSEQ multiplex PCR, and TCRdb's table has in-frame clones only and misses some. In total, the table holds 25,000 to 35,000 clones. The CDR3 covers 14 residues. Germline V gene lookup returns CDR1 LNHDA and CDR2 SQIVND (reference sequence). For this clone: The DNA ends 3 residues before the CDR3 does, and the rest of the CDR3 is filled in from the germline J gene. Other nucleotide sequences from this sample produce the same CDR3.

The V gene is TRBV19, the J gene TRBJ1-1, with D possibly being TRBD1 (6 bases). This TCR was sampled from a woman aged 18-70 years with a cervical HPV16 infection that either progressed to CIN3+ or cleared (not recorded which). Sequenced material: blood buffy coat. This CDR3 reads CASNGQPNTDTAFF. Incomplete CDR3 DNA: TGTGCCAGTAACGGACAGCCCAACACAGATACG.